Below, one TCR beta chain is given with its context. The data were obtained in a study of response to subunit inactivated influenza vaccine. V lost 0 bases to trimming and J lost 3 bases, with 3 bases between them. Germline CDR1 LGHDT, CDR2 YNNKEL (reference sequence). The CDR3 runs 12 residues. One entry per CDR3 protein results from TCRdb running MiXCR on the RT-PCR reads. The sample has a few hundred thousand distinct CDR3 sequences, about 10% seen once; the top ten hold about 10%. These same records also appear under a second study, on T cells expressing NK-cell markers. That paper notes: Scientists made TCR beta cDNA using 5'RACE template switching with UMIs.

The gene calls are TRBV3-1 and TRBJ2-7; D is unresolved. Sequencing was performed on PBMCs from blood, taken on the day of vaccination. This sequence was found in a man aged 50-60 years who received an inactivated influenza vaccine. This CDR3 is CASSQDNYEQYF. The CDR3 bases are TGTGCCAGCAGCCAAGATAACTACGAGCAGTACTTC.